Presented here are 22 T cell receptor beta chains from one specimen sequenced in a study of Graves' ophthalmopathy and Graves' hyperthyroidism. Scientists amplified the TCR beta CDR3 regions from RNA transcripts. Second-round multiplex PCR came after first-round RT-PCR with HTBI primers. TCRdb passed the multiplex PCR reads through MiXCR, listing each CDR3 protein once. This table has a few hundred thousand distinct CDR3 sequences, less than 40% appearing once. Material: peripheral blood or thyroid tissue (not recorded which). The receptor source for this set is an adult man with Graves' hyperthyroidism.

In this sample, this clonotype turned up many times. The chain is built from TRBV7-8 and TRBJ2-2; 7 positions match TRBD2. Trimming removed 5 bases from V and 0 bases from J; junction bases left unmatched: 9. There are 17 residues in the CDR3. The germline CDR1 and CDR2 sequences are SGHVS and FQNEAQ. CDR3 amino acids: CASSTTRDYANTGELFF. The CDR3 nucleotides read TGTGCCAGCAGCACGACAAGGGACTACGCGAACACCGGGGAGCTGTTTTTT. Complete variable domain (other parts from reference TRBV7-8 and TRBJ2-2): GAGVSQSPRYKVAKRGQDVALRCDPISGHVSLFWYQQALGQGPEFLTYFQNEAQLDKSGLPSDRFFAERPEGSVSTLKIQRTQQEDSAVYLCASSTTRDYANTGELFFGEGSRLTVL.

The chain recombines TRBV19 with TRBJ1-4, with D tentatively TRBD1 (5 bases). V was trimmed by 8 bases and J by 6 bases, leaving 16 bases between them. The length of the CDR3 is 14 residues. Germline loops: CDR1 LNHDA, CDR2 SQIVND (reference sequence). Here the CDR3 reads CASQTWGSDEKLFF. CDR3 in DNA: TGTGCCAGTCAGACGTGGGGGAGCGATGAAAAACTGTTTTTT.

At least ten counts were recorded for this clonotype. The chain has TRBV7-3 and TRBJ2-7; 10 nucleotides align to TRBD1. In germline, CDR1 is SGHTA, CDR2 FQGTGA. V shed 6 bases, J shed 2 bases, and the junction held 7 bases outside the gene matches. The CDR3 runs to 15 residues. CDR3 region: CASSLDRGGAYEQYF. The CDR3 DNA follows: TGTGCCAGCAGTCTGGACAGGGGGGGAGCCTACGAGCAGTACTTC.

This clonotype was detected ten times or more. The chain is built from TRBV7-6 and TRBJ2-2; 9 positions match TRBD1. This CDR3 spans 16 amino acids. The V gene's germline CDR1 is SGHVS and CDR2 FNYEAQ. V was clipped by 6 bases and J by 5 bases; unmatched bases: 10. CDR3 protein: CASRQPGTGLTGELFF. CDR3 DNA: TGTGCCAGCAGACAACCTGGGACAGGGTTAACCGGGGAGCTGTTTTTT. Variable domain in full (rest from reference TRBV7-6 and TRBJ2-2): GAGVSQSPRYKVTKRGQDVALRCDPISGHVSLYWYRQALGQGPEFLTYFNYEAQQDKSGLPNDRFSAERPEGSISTLTIQRTEQRDSAMYRCASRQPGTGLTGELFFGEGSRLTVL.

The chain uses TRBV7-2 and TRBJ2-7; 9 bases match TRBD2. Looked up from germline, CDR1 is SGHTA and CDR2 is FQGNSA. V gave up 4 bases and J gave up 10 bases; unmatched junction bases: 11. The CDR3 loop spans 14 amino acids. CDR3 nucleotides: TGTGCCAGCAGCTCCTATAGCGGGAGTGGAATCCAGTACTTC. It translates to CASSSYSGSGIQYF.

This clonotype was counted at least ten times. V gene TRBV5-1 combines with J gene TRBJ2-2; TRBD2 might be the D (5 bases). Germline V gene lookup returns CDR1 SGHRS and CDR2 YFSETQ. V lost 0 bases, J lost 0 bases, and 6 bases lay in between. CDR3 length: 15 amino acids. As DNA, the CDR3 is TGCGCCAGCAGCTTGGAGAGGGCGAACACCGGGGAGCTGTTTTTT. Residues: CASSLERANTGELFF.

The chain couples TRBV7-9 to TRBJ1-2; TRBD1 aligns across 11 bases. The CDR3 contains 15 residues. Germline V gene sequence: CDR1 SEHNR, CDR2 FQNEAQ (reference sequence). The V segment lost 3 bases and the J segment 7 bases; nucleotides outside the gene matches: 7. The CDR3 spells CASSFRDRGIGGYTF. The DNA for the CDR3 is TGTGCCAGCAGCTTCCGGGACAGGGGGATTGGTGGCTACACCTTC.

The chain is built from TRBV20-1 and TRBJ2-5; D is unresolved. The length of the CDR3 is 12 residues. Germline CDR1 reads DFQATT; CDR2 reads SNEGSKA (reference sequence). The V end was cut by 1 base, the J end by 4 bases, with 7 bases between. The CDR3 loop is CSARGSLETQYF. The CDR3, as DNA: TGCAGTGCTAGAGGTTCTTTAGAGACCCAGTACTTC.

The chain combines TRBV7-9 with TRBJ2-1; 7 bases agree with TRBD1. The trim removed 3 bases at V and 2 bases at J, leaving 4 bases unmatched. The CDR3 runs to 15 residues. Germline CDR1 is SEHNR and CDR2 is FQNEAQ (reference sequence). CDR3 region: CASSLDRTPYNEQFF. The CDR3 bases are TGTGCCAGCAGCTTGGACAGGACCCCCTACAATGAGCAGTTCTTC.

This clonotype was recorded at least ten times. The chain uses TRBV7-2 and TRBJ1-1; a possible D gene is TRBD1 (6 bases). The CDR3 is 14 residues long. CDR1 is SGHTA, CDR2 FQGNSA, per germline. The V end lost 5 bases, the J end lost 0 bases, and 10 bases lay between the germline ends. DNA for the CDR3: TGTGCCAGCAGCACGAGACAGGTGAACACTGAAGCTTTCTTT. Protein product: CASSTRQVNTEAFF. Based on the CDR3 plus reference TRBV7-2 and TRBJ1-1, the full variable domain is GAGVSQSPSNKVTEKGKDVELRCDPISGHTALYWYRQSLGQGLEFLIYFQGNSAPDKSGLPSDRFSAERTGGSVSTLTIQRTQQEDSAVYLCASSTRQVNTEAFFGQGTRLTVV.

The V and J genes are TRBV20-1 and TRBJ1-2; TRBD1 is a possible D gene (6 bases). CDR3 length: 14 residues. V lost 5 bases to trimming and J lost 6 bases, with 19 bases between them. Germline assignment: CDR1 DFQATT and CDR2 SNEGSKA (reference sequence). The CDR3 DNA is TGCAGTGCTCGAGGGAGGACAGTGACCGATGGCTACACCTTC. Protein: CSARGRTVTDGYTF.

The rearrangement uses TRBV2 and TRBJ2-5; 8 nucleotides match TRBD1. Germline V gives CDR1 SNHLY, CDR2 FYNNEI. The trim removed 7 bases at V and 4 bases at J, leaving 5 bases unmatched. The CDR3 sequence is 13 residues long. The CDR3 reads CASTRQGLETQYF. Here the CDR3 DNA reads TGTGCCAGCACCAGACAGGGGCTAGAGACCCAGTACTTC. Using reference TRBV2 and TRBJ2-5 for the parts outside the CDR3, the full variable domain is EPEVTQTPSHQVTQMGQEVILRCVPISNHLYFYWYRQILGQKVEFLVSFYNNEISEKSEIFDDQFSVERPDGSNFTLKIRSTKLEDSAMYFCASTRQGLETQYFGPGTRLLVL.

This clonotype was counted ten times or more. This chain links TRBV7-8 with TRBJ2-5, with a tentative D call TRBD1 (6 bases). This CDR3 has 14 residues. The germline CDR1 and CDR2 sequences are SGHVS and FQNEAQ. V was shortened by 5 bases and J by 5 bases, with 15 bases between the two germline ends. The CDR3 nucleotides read TGTGCCAGCAGCAAACAACAGGGATGGGAGACCCAGTACTTC. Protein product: CASSKQQGWETQYF.

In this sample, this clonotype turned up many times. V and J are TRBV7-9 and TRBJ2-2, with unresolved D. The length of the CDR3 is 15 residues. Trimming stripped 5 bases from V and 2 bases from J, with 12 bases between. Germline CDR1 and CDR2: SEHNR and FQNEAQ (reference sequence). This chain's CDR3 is CASSPTSFNTGELFF. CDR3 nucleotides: TGTGCCAGCAGCCCAACGTCCTTCAACACCGGGGAGCTGTTTTTT.

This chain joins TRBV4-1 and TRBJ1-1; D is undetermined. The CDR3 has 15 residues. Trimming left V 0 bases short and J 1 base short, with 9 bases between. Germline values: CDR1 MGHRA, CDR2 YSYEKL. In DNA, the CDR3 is TGCGCCAGCAGCCAAGAGACGCGAGAGAACACTGAAGCTTTCTTT. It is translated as CASSQETRENTEAFF.

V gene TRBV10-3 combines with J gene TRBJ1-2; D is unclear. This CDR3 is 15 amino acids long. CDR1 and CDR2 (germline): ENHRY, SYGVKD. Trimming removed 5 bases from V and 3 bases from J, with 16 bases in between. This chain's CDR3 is CAISPSGGSDYGYTF. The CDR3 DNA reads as TGTGCCATCAGTCCCAGTGGAGGGTCGGACTATGGCTACACCTTC.

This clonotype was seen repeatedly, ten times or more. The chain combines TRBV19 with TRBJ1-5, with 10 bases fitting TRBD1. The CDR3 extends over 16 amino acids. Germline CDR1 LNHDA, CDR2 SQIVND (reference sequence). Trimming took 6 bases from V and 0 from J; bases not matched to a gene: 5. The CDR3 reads CASRRDRGYSNQPQHF. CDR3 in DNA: TGTGCCAGTAGGCGGGACAGGGGATATAGCAATCAGCCCCAGCATTTT.

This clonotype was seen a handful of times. The CDR3 here is CASSQEATPRGEKLFF. In DNA form, the CDR3 reads TGTGCCAGCAGCCAAGAGGCCACCCCACGGGGGGAAAAACTGTTTTTT. This chain connects TRBV7-9 to TRBJ1-4; tentatively, D is TRBD1 (5 bases). In germline, CDR1 is SEHNR, CDR2 FQNEAQ (reference sequence). V was cut by 5 bases and J by 8 bases, with 21 bases left in between. The CDR3 totals 16 residues.

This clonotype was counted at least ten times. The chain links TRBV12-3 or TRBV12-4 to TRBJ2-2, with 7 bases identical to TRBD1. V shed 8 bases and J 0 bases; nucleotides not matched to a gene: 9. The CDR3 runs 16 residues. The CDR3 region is CASHFFDRANTGELFF. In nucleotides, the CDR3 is TGTGCCAGCCATTTTTTCGACAGGGCGAACACCGGGGAGCTGTTTTTT.

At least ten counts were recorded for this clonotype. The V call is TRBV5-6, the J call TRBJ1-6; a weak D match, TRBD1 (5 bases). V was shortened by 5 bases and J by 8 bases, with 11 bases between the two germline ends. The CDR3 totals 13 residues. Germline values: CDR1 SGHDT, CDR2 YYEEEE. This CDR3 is CASSYRLDSPLHF. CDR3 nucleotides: TGTGCCAGCAGTTACAGGTTGGATTCACCCCTCCACTTT.

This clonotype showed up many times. The CDR3 sequence is CSVERDNEAFF. In nucleotides, the CDR3 is TGCAGCGTTGAAAGGGACAATGAAGCTTTCTTT. The chain carries TRBV29-1 and TRBJ1-1; a possible D gene is TRBD1 (6 bases). V was trimmed by 2 bases and J by 7 bases, leaving 8 bases between them. Germline CDR1 SQVTM, CDR2 ANQGSEA. CDR3 length: 11 amino acids.

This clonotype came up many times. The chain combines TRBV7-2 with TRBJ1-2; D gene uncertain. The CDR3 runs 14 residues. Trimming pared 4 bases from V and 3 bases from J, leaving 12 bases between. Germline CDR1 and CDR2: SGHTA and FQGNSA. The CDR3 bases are TGTGCCAGCAGCTCCTGGGAGGTGGACTATGGCTACACCTTC. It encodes CASSSWEVDYGYTF.